A selection of T cell receptor beta chains follows, all from one sample in a study of T cells in Graves' hyperthyroidism and ophthalmopathy. TCRdb analysed the multiplex PCR reads with MiXCR anew, one entry per CDR3 protein. Among 250,000 to 400,000 distinct CDR3 sequences, roughly an eighth were seen once, and the ten largest hold around 32%. The sample taken for sequencing was blood. These receptors all stem from a woman aged 40 to 50 with Graves' ophthalmopathy. Each CDR3 is given with its conserved first and last residue. A D gene is named only where the DNA matches it firmly. The listing skips clone size in some rows; elsewhere it reads once, few, many or a size class.

v_call,j_call,d_call,clone_size,cdr3_aa,cdr3_nt
TRBV20-1,TRBJ2-1,TRBD1,few,CSARTGVVSEQFF,TGCAGTGCTCGGACAGGGGTGGTTAGTGAGCAGTTCTTC
TRBV24-1,TRBJ2-2,TRBD2,few,CATSDASSGSGTGELFF,TGTGCCACCAGTGATGCCTCTAGCGGGAGTGGAACCGGGGAGCTGTTTTTT
TRBV19,TRBJ1-1,NA,few,CASSIDRLKVRWTEAFF,TGTGCCAGTAGTATAGATCGGTTAAAGGTGCGGTGGACTGAAGCTTTCTTT
TRBV6-1,TRBJ1-2,NA,many,CASSDYPDSYNYGYTF,TGTGCCAGCAGTGATTACCCGGACAGCTACAACTATGGCTACACCTTC
TRBV3-1,TRBJ1-2,TRBD1,few,CASSHATLLDRAGYGYTF,TGTGCCAGCAGCCATGCCACCCTACTAGACAGGGCGGGGTATGGCTACACCTTC
TRBV11-2,TRBJ2-2,TRBD2,NA,CASSAILRGARESGELFF,TGTGCCAGCAGCGCGATCCTGCGGGGGGCTAGGGAGTCCGGGGAGCTGTTTTTT
TRBV28,TRBJ2-3,NA,many,CASSFAGSPTDTQYF,TGTGCCAGCAGTTTCGCGGGCAGTCCCACAGATACGCAGTATTTT
TRBV5-4,TRBJ1-2,NA,NA,CASSLSDSYGYTF,TGTGCCAGCAGCTTATCCGACAGCTATGGCTACACCTTC
TRBV19,TRBJ2-5,TRBD1,few,CASSATGGFETQYF,TGTGCCAGTAGTGCAACAGGGGGCTTTGAGACCCAGTACTTC
TRBV11-1,TRBJ1-6,NA,many,CASSLSGTYISPLHF,TGTGCCAGCAGCCTTAGTGGGACTTATATTTCACCCCTCCACTTT
TRBV20-1,TRBJ2-7,NA,few,CSASRRGYEQYF,TGCAGTGCTAGTAGAAGGGGGTACGAGCAGTACTTC
TRBV4-1,TRBJ1-5,NA,NA,CASSQESGSHQPQHF,TGCGCCAGCAGCCAAGAGTCAGGGAGCCATCAGCCCCAGCATTTT
TRBV29-1,TRBJ1-4,NA,few,CSVEGQGGEKLFF,TGCAGCGTTGAGGGGCAGGGTGGTGAAAAACTGTTTTTT
TRBV7-6,TRBJ2-7,NA,many,CASSLAGGAFHEQYF,TGTGCCAGCAGCTTAGCGGGGGGCGCGTTTCACGAGCAGTACTTC
TRBV15,TRBJ2-5,NA,few,CATSRTDVLAMEETQYF,TGTGCCACCAGCAGAACTGACGTGCTAGCGATGGAAGAGACCCAGTACTTC
TRBV5-1,TRBJ2-1,NA,many,CASSSLMDSHNEQFF,TGCGCCAGCAGCTCGTTAATGGACAGTCACAATGAGCAGTTCTTC
TRBV25-1,TRBJ2-1,TRBD1,many,CASSESGTLQRGPYNEQFF,TGTGCCAGCAGTGAAAGTGGAACACTCCAGAGGGGGCCCTACAATGAGCAGTTCTTC
TRBV19,TRBJ2-3,NA,NA,CASTQAWGKVTDTQYF,TGTGCCAGTACCCAAGCCTGGGGGAAAGTCACAGATACGCAGTATTTT
TRBV12-3/TRBV12-4,TRBJ2-7,NA,many,CASSFRNGDEQYF,TGTGCCAGCAGTTTCCGTAACGGGGACGAGCAGTACTTC
TRBV2,TRBJ2-2,NA,few,CASRERAAGELFF,TGTGCCAGCAGGGAACGGGCGGCCGGGGAGCTGTTTTTT
TRBV12-3/TRBV12-4,TRBJ1-2,TRBD1,few,CAIHGDREEGNYGYTF,TGTGCCATCCACGGGGACAGGGAAGAGGGTAACTATGGCTACACCTTC
TRBV4-1,TRBJ2-3,NA,NA,CASSQSLEDTQYF,TGCGCCAGCAGCCAAAGTCTGGAGGATACGCAGTATTTT
TRBV28,TRBJ1-5,NA,many,CASSFPAVRAQHF,TGTGCCAGCAGTTTCCCCGCGGTCAGGGCCCAGCATTTT
TRBV29-1,TRBJ2-3,TRBD1,many,CSVYNTGGFTDTQYF,TGCAGCGTTTACAACACAGGGGGATTCACAGATACGCAGTATTTT
TRBV5-1,TRBJ1-1,NA,NA,CASAWTDMNTEAFF,TGCGCCAGCGCCTGGACAGACATGAACACTGAAGCTTTCTTT
TRBV6-1,TRBJ1-1,NA,many,CASRQQQGPNTEAFF,TGTGCCAGCAGACAACAACAGGGCCCCAACACTGAAGCTTTCTTT
TRBV20-1,TRBJ1-3,NA,NA,CSARDVVGNSGNTIYF,TGCAGTGCTAGAGATGTGGTCGGGAACTCTGGAAACACCATATATTTT
TRBV10-3,TRBJ2-1,NA,few,CAVRTPLYNEQFF,TGTGCCGTCCGGACACCTCTTTACAATGAGCAGTTCTTC
TRBV28,TRBJ2-5,NA,many,CASSPLSETQYF,TGTGCCAGCAGCCCTCTCTCGGAGACCCAGTACTTC
TRBV10-3,TRBJ2-1,TRBD2,many,CAISTSGGNNEQFF,TGTGCCATCAGTACTAGCGGGGGGAACAATGAGCAGTTCTTC
TRBV5-5,TRBJ2-1,NA,many,CASSLYGGNEQFF,TGTGCCAGCAGCTTGTATGGGGGCAATGAGCAGTTCTTC
TRBV7-2,TRBJ1-1,TRBD1,many,CASSSQGAQTEAFF,TGTGCCAGCAGCTCACAGGGGGCGCAGACTGAAGCTTTCTTT
TRBV20-1,TRBJ1-1,TRBD1,many,CSAEDQGGTEAFF,TGCAGTGCTGAGGATCAGGGGGGCACTGAAGCTTTCTTT